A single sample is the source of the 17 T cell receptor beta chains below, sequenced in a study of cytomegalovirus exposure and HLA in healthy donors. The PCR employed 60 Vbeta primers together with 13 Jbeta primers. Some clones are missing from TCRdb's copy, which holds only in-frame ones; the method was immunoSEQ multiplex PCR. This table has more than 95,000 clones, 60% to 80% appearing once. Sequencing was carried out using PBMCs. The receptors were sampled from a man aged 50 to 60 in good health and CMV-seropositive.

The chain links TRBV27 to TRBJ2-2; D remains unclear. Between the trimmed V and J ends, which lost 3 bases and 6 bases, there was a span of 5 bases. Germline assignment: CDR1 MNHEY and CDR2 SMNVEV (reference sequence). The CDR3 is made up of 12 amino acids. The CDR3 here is CASSFYPGELFF. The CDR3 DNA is TGTGCCAGCAGTTTTTATCCCGGGGAGCTGTTTTTT.

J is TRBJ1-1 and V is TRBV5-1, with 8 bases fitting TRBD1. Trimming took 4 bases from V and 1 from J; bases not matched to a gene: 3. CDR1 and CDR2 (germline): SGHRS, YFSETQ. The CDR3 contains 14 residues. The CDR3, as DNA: TGCGCCAGCAGCCCGGACAGGGAGAACACTGAAGCTTTCTTT. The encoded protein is CASSPDRENTEAFF.

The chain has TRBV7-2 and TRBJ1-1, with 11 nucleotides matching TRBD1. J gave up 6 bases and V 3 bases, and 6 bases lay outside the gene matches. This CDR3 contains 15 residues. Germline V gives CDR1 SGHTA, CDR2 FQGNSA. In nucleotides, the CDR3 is TGTGCCAGCAGCTTCGGCAGGGGACAGGGGGCTGAAGCTTTCTTT. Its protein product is CASSFGRGQGAEAFF.

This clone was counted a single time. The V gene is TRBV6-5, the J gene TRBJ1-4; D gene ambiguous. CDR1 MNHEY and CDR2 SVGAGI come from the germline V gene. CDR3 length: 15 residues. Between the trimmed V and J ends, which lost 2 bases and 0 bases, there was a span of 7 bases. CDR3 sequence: CASSYMGATNEKLFF. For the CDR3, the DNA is TGTGCCAGCAGTTACATGGGAGCAACTAATGAAAAACTGTTTTTT.

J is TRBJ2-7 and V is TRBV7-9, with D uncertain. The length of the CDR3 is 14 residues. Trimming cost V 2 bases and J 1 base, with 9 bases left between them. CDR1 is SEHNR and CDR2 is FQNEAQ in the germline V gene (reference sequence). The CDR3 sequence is CASSLSGGSYEQYF. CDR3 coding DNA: TGTGCCAGCAGCTTATCTGGCGGATCCTACGAGCAGTACTTC.

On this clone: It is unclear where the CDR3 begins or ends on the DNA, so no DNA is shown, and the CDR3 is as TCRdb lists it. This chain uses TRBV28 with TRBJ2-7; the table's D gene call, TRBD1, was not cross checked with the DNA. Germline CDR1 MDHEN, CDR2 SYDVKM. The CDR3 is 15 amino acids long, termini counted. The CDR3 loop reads CASSFLAGGSYEQYF.

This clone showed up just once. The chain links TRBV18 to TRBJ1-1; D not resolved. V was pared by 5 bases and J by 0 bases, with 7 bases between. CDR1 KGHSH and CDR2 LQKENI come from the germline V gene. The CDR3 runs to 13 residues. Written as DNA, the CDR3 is TGTGCCAGCTCATCAGATATGAACACTGAAGCTTTCTTT. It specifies CASSSDMNTEAFF.

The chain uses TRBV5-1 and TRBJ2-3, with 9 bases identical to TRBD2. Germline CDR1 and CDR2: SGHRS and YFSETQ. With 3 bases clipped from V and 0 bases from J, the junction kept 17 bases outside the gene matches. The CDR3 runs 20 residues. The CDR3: CASSSGRVAGDARSTDTQYF. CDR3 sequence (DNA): TGCGCCAGCAGCTCAGGGAGGGTAGCGGGGGACGCTAGGAGCACAGATACGCAGTATTTT.

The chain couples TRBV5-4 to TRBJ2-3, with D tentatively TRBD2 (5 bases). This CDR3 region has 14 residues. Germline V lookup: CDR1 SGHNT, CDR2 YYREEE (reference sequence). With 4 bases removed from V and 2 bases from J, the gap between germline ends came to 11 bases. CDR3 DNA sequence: TGTGCCAGCAGCCCGGCGGGCTACACAGATACGCAGTATTTT. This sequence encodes CASSPAGYTDTQYF.

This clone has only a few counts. CDR3 sequence reads: CASSPGQGGDEQFF. The CDR3 region has the DNA TGTGCCAGCAGCCCCGGACAGGGGGGGGATGAGCAGTTCTTC. The V call is TRBV7-6, the J call TRBJ2-1; 10 nucleotides match TRBD1. The J segment lost 8 bases and the V segment lost 5 bases, leaving 6 bases of the junction unmatched. The V gene's germline CDR1 is SGHVS and CDR2 FNYEAQ. The CDR3 has 14 amino acids. The full variable domain, in which reference TRBV7-6 and TRBJ2-1 provide the parts outside the CDR3, is GAGVSQSPRYKVTKRGQDVALRCDPISGHVSLYWYRQALGQGPEFLTYFNYEAQQDKSGLPNDRFSAERPEGSISTLTIQRTEQRDSAMYRCASSPGQGGDEQFFGPGTRLTVL.

CDR3 sequence: CASSAPGLVSTGELFF. As DNA, the CDR3 is TGTGCCAGCAGCGCGCCGGGACTAGTCAGTACCGGGGAGCTGTTTTTT. The V and J genes are TRBV9 and TRBJ2-2, with TRBD2 matching 8 bases. Trimming cost V 3 bases and J 5 bases; bases outside gene matches: 9. The CDR3 totals 16 residues. Germline-derived CDR1 and CDR2 are SGDLS and YYNGEE.

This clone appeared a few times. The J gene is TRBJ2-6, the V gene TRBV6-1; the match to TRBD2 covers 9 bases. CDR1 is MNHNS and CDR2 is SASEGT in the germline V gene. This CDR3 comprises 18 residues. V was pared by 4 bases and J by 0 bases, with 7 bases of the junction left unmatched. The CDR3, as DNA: TGTGCCAGCAGTGTCAAACTAGCGGGCAACTCTGGGGCCAACGTCCTGACTTTC. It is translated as CASSVKLAGNSGANVLTF.

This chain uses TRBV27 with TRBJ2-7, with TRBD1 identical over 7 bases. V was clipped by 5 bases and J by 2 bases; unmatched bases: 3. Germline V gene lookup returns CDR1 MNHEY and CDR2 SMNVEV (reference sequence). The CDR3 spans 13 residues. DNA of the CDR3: TGTGCCAGCAGTAGGACAGGCGCCTACGAGCAGTACTTC. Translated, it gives CASSRTGAYEQYF.

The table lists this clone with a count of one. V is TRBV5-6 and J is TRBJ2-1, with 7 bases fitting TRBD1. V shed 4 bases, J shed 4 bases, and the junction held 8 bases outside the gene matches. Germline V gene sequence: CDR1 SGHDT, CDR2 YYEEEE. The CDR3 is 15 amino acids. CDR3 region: CASSLKGAGYNEQFF. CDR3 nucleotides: TGTGCCAGCAGCCTAAAGGGGGCAGGGTACAATGAGCAGTTCTTC.

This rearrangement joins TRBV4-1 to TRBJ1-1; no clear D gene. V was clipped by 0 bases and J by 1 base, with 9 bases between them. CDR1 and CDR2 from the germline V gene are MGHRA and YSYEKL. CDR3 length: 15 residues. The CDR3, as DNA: TGCGCCAGCAGCCAAGATCTTAACAGGAACACTGAAGCTTTCTTT. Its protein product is CASSQDLNRNTEAFF.

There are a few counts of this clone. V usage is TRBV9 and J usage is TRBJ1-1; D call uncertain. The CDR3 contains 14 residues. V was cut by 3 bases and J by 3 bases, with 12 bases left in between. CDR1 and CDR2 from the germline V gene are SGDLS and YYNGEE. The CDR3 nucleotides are TGTGCCAGCAGCGCGGGTGGGAGTGACACTGAAGCTTTCTTT. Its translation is CASSAGGSDTEAFF.

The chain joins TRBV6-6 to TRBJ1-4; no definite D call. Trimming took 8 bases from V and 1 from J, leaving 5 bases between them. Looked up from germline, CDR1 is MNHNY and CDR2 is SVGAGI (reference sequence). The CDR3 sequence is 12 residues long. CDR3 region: CASGRTNEKLFF. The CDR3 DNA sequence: TGTGCCAGCGGGCGAACTAATGAAAAACTGTTTTTT.